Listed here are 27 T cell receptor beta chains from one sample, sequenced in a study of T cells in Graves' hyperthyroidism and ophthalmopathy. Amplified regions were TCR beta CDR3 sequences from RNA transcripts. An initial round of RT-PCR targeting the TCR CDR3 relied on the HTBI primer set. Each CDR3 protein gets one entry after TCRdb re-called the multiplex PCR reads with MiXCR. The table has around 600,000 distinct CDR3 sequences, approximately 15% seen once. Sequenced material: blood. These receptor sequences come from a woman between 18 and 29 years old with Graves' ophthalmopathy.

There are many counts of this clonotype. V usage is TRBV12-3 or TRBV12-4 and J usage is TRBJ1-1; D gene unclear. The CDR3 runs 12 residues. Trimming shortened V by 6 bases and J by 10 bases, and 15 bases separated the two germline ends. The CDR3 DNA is TGTGCCAGCAGCCCTGGACTCGGAAGAGCTTTCTTT. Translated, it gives CASSPGLGRAFF.

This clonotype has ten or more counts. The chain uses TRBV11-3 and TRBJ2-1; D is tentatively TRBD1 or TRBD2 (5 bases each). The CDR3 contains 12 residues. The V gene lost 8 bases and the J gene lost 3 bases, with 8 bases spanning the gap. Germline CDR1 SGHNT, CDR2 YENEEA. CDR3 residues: CASGGDYNEQFF. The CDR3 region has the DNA TGTGCCAGCGGGGGAGACTACAATGAGCAGTTCTTC.

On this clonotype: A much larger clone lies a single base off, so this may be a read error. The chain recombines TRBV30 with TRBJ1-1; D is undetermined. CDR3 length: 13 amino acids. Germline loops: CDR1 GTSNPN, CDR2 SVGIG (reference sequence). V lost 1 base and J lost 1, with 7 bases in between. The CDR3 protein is CAWSGQTNTEAFF. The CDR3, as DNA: TGTGCCTGGAGTGGGCAGACGAACACTGAAGCTTTCTTT. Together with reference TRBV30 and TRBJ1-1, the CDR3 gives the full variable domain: SQTIHQWPATLVQPVGSPLSLECTVEGTSNPNLYWYRQAAGRGLQLLFYSVGIGQISSEVPQNLSASRPQDRQFILSSKKLLLSDSGFYLCAWSGQTNTEAFFGQGTRLTVV.

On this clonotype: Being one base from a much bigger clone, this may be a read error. The CDR3 reads CASSRRGLGTEAFF. CDR3 nucleotide sequence: TGTGCCAGTAGCCGACGGGGATTGGGCACTGAAGCTTTCTTT. This chain connects TRBV19 to TRBJ1-1; D is undetermined. CDR3 size: 14 residues. The germline V gene has CDR1 LNHDA and CDR2 SQIVND (reference sequence). Deletions cut 6 bases from V and 4 bases from J, with 15 bases between.

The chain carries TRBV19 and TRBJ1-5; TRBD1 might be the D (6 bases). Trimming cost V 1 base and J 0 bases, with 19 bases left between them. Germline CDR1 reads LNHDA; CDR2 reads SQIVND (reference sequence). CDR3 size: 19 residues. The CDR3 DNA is TGTGCCAGTAGTATAGGGGGGGGGGGACACTCATATAGCAATCAGCCCCAGCATTTT. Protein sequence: CASSIGGGGHSYSNQPQHF.

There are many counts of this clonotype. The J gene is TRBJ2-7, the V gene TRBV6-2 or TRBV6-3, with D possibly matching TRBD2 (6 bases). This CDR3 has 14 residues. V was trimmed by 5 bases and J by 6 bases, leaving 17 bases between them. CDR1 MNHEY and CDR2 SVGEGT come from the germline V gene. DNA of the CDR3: TGTGCCAGCAGTATCGGCGGAGGGACGGGCGAGCAGTACTTC. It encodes CASSIGGGTGEQYF.

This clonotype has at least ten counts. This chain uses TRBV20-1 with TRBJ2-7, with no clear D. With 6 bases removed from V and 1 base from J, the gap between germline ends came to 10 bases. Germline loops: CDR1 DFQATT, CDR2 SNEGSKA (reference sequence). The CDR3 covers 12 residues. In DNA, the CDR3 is TGCAGTGCATACGTCGGGTCCTACGAGCAGTACTTC. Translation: CSAYVGSYEQYF.

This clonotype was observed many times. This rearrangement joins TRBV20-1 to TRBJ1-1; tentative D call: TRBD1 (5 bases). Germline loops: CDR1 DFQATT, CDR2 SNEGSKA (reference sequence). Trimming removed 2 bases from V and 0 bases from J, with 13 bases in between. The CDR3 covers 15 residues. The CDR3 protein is CSARQGANLNTEAFF. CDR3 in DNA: TGCAGTGCTAGACAGGGTGCGAACCTGAACACTGAAGCTTTCTTT.

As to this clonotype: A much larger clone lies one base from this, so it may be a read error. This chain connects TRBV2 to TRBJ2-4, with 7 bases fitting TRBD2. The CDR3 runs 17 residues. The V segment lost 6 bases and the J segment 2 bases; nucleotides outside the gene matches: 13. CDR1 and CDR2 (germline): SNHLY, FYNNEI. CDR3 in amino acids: CASSRAGLADSKNIQYF. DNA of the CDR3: TGTGCCAGCAGCAGAGCGGGGCTAGCGGACTCCAAAAACATTCAGTACTTC.

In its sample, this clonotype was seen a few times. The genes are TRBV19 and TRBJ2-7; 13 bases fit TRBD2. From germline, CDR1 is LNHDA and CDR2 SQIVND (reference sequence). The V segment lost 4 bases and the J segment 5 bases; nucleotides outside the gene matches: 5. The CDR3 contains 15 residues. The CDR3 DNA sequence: TGTGCCAGTAGTACAGGGACTAGCGGGATCAACGAGCAGTACTTC. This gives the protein CASSTGTSGINEQYF. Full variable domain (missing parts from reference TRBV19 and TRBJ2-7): DGGITQSPKYLFRKEGQNVTLSCEQNLNHDAMYWYRQDPGQGLRLIYYSQIVNDFQKGDIAEGYSVSREKKESFPLTVTSAQKNPTAFYLCASSTGTSGINEQYFGPGTRLTVT.

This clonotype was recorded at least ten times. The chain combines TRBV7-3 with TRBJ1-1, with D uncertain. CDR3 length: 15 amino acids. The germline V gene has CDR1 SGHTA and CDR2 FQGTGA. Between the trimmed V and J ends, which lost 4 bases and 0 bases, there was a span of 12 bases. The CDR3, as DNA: TGTGCCAGCAGCTGGGGTGAGATCGTGAACACTGAAGCTTTCTTT. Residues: CASSWGEIVNTEAFF.

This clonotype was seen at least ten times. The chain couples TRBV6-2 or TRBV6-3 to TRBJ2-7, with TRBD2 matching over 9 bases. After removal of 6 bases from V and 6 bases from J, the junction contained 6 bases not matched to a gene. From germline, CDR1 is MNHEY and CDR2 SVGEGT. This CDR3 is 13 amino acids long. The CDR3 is CASSLAGEGEQYF. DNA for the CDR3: TGTGCCAGCAGCTTAGCGGGAGAGGGCGAGCAGTACTTC.

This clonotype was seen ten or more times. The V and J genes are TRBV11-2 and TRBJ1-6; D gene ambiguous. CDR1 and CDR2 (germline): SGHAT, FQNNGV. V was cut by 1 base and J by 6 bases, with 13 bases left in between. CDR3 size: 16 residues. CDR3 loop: CASSLVIGGRNSPLHF. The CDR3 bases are TGTGCCAGCAGCTTAGTAATTGGTGGACGTAATTCACCCCTCCACTTT. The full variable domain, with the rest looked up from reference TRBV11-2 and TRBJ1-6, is EAGVAQSPRYKIIEKRQSVAFWCNPISGHATLYWYQQILGQGPKLLIQFQNNGVVDDSQLPKDRFSAERLKGVDSTLKIQPAKLEDSAVYLCASSLVIGGRNSPLHFGNGTRLTVT.

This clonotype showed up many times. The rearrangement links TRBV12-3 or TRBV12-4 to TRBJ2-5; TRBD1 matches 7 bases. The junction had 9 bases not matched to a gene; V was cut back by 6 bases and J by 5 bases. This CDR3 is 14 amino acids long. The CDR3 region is CASRMTGPSETQYF. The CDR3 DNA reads TGTGCCAGCAGAATGACAGGGCCATCGGAGACCCAGTACTTC.

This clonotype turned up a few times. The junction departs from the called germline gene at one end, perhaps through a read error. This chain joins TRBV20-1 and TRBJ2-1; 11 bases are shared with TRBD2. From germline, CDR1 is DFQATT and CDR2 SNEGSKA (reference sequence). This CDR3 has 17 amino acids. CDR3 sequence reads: CSARDILAGGIYNERFF. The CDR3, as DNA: TGCAGTGCTAGAGATATTCTAGCGGGAGGAATTTACAATGAGCGGTTCTTC.

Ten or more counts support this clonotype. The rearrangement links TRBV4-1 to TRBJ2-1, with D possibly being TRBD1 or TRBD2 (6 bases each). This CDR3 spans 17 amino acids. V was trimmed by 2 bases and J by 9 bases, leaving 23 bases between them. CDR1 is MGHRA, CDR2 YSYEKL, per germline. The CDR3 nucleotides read TGCGCCAGCAGCCAAACGGGTTATGGGGGGCTATGGGGTGAGCAGTTCTTC. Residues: CASSQTGYGGLWGEQFF.

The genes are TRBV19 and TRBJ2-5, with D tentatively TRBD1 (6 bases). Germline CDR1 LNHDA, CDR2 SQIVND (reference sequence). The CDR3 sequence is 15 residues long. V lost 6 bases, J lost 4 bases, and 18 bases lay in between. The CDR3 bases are TGTGCCAGTAGAGGCTCGGCAGGGGAAGGAGAGACCCAGTACTTC. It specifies CASRGSAGEGETQYF.

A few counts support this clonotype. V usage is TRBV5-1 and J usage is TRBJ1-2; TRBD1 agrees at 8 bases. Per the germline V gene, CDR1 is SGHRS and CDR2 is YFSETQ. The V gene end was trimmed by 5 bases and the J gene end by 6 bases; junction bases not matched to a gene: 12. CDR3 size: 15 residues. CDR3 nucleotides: TGCGCCAGCAGTCGCTCGGACAGGGCCCTAAATGGCTACACCTTC. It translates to CASSRSDRALNGYTF.

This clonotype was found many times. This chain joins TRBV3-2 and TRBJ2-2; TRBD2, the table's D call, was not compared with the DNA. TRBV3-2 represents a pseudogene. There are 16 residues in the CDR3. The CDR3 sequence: CASSPGTSGGGGELFF. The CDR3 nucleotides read TGTGCCAGCAGTCCCGGGACTAGCGGGGGGGGCGGGGAGCTGTTTTTT.

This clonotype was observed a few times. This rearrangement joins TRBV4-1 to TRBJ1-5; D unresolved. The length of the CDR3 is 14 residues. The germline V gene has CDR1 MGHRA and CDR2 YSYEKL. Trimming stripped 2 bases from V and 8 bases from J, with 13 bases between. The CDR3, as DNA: TGCGCCAGCAGCCAAATCGAGAGTTGGGAGCCCCAGCATTTT. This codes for CASSQIESWEPQHF.

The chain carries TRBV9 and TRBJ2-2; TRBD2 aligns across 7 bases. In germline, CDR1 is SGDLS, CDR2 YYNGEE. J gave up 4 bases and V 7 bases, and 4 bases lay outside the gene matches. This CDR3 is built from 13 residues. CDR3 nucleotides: TGTGCCAGCGGGTGGGGGGGCACCGGGGAGCTGTTTTTT. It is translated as CASGWGGTGELFF.

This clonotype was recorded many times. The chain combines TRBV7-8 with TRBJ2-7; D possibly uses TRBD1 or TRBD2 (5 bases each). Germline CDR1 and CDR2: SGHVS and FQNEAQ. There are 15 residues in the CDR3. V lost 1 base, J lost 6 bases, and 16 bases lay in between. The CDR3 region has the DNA TGTGCCAGCAGCTTAGGGGACGAGCCGCGGCGCGAGCAGTACTTC. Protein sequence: CASSLGDEPRREQYF.

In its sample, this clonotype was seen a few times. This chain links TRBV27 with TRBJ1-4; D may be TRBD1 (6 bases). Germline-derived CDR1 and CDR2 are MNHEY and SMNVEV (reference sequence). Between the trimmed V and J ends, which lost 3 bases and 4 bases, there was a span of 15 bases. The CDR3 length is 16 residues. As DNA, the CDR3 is TGTGCCAGCAGTTTGGGGACACTAAACATTAATGAAAAACTGTTTTTT. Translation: CASSLGTLNINEKLFF.

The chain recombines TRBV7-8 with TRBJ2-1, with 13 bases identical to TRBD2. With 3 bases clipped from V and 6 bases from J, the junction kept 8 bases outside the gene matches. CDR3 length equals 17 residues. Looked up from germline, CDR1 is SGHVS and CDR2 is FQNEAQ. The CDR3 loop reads CASSLGTSGMSPNEQFF. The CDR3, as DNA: TGTGCCAGCAGCTTGGGGACTAGCGGGATGTCCCCCAATGAGCAGTTCTTC.

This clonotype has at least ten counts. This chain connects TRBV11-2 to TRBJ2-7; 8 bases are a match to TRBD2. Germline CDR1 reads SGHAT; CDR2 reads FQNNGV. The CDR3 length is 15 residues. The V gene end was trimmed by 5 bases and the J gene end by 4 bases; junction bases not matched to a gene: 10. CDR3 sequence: CASSPTSGSTYEQYF. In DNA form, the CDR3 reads TGTGCCAGCAGCCCGACCAGCGGGAGTACATACGAGCAGTACTTC.

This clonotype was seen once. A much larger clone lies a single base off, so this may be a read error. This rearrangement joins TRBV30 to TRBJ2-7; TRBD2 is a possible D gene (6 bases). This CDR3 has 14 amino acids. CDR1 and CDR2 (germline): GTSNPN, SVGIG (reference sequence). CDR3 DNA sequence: TGTGCCTGGGGTGTCAAGGGAGCGGGCTACGAGCAGTACTTC. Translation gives CAWGVKGAGYEQYF.

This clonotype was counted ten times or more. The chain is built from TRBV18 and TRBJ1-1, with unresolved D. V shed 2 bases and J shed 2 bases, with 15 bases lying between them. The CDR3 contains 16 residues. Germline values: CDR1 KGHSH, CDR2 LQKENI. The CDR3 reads CASSPGSTVLNTEAFF. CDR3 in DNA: TGTGCCAGCTCACCAGGGTCGACGGTCTTAAACACTGAAGCTTTCTTT.